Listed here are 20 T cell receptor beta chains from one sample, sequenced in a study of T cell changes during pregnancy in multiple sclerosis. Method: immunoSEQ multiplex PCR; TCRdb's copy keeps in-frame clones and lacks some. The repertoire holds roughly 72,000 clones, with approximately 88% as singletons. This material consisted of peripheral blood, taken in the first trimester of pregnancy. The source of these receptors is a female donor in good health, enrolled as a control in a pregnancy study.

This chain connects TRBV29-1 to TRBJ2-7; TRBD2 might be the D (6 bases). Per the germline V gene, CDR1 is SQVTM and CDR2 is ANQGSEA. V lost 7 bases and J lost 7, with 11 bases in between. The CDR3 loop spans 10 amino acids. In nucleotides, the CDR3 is TGCAGCGCCGGAGGGTCAGAGCAGTACTTC. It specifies CSAGGSEQYF.

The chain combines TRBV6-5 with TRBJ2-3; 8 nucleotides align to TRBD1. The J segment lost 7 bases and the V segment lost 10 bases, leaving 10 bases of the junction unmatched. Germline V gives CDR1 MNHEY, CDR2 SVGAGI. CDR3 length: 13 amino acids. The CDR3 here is CATSGGARHTQYF. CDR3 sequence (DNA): TGTGCCACTTCAGGGGGCGCCCGCCATACGCAGTATTTT.

CDR3 amino acids: CASSHHESAFTDTQYF. CDR3 sequence (DNA): TGTGCCAGCAGCCACCACGAGAGTGCCTTCACAGATACGCAGTATTTT. V is TRBV21-1 and J is TRBJ2-3; the D call in the table, TRBD2, was not verified against the DNA. TRBV21-1 is a pseudogene. This CDR3 is built from 16 residues.

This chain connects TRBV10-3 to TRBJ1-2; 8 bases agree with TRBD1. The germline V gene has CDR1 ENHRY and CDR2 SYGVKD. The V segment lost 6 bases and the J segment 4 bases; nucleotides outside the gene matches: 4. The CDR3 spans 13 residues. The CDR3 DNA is TGTGCCATCAGGGACAGGGTCAGCTATGGCTACACCTTC. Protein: CAIRDRVSYGYTF.

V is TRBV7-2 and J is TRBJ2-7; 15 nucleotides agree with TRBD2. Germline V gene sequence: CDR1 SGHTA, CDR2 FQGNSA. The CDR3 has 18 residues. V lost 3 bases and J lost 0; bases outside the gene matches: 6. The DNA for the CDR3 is TGTGCCAGCAGCTTTGCCAGGACTAGCGGGAGGGCCTCCTACGAGCAGTACTTC. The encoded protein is CASSFARTSGRASYEQYF.

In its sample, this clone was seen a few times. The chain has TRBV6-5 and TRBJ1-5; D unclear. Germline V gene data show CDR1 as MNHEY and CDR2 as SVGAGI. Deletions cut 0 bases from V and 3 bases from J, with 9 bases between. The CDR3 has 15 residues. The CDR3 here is CASSYSGQVNQPQHF. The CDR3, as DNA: TGTGCCAGCAGTTACTCGGGCCAGGTCAATCAGCCCCAGCATTTT.

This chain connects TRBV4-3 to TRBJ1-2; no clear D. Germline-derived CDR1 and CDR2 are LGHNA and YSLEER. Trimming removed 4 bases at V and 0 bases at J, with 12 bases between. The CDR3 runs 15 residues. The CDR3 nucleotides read TGCGCCAGCAGCCCCTCAGTGGGAGCTAACTATGGCTACACCTTC. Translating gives CASSPSVGANYGYTF.

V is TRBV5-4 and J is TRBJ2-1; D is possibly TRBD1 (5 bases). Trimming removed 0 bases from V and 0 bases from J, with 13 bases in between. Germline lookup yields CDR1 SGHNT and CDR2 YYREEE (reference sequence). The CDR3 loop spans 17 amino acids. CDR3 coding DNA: TGTGCCAGCAGCTTGGCGGTGACAGCAAGCTCCTACAATGAGCAGTTCTTC. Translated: CASSLAVTASSYNEQFF.

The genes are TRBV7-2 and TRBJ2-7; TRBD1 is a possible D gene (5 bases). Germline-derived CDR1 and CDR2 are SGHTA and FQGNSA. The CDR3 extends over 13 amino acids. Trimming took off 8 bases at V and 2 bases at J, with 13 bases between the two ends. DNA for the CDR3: TGTGCCAGCGACCCCCAGGGAACCTACGAGCAGTACTTC. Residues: CASDPQGTYEQYF.

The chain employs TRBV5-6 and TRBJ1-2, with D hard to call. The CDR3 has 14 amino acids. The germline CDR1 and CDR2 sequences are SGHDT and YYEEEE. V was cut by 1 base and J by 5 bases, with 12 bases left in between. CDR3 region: CASSLFRFSYGYTF. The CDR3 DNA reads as TGTGCCAGCAGCTTGTTCCGGTTCTCTTATGGCTACACCTTC.

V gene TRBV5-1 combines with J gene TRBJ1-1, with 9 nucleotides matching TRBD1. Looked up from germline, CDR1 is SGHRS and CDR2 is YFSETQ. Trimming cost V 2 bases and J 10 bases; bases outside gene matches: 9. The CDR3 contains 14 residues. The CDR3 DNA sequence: TGCGCCAGCAGCTTTACAGGGGGCTTAGGGGGAGCTTTCTTT. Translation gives CASSFTGGLGGAFF.

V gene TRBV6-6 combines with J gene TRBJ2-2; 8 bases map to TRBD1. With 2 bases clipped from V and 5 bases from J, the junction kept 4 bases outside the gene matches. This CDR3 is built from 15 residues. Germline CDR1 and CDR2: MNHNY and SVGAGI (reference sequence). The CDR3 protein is CASSYDRGMTGELFF. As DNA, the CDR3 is TGTGCCAGCAGTTACGACAGGGGTATGACCGGGGAGCTGTTTTTT.

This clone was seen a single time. CDR3 bases: TGCGCCAGCAGCCAAGTTGGACAGGGAACCGGAAACACCATATATTTT. It yields the protein CASSQVGQGTGNTIYF. The chain carries TRBV4-3 and TRBJ1-3, with 8 bases identical to TRBD1. CDR3 length: 16 residues. Germline values: CDR1 LGHNA, CDR2 YSLEER. J was trimmed by 4 bases and V by 1 base; bases with no gene match: 6.

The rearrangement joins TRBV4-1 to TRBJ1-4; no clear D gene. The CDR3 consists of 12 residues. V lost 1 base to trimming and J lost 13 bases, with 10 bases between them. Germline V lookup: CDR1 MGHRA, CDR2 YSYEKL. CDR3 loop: CASSQGSSVLFF. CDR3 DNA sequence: TGCGCCAGCAGCCAAGGGAGTTCAGTACTGTTTTTT.

The CDR3 nucleotides are TGTGCCACCTGGGGAGCGGGCAGACAAGAGACCCAGTACTTC. Protein product: CATWGAGRQETQYF. The chain recombines TRBV27 with TRBJ2-5; D possibly corresponds to TRBD2 (6 bases). V lost 10 bases and J 2 bases, leaving 17 bases between the germline ends. The germline gives CDR1 MNHEY, CDR2 SMNVEV (reference sequence). The CDR3 has 14 residues.

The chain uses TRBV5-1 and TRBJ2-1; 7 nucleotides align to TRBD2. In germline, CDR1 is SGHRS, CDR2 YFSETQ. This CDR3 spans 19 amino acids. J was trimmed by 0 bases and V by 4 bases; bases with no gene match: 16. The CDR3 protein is CASSLPGLRTLGSYNEQFF. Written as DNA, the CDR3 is TGCGCCAGCAGCCTCCCGGGACTACGGACGCTAGGCTCCTACAATGAGCAGTTCTTC.

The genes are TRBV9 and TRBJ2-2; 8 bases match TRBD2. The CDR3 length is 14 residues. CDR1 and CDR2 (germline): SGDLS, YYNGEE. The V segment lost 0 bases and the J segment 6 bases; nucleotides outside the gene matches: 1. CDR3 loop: CASSVVAGPGELFF. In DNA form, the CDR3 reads TGTGCCAGCAGCGTAGTAGCGGGGCCCGGGGAGCTGTTTTTT.

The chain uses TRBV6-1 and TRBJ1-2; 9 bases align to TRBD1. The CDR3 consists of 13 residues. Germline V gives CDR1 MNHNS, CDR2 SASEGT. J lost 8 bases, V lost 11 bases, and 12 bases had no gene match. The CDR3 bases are TGTGCCGCCTCGGACAGGGGATTTAGCGGCTACACCTTC. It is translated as CAASDRGFSGYTF.

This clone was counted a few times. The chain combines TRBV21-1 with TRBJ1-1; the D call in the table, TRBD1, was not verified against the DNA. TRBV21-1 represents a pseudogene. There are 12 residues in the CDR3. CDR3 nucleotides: TGTGCCGACCACAGGGGGCACACTGAAGCTTTCTTT. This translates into CADHRGHTEAFF.

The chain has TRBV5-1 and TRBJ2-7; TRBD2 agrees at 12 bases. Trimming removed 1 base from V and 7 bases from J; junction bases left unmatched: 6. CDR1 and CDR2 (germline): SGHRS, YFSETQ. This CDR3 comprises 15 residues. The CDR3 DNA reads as TGCGCCAGCAGCTTGTCGACTAGCGGGAGTGGTGAGCAGTACTTC. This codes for CASSLSTSGSGEQYF.